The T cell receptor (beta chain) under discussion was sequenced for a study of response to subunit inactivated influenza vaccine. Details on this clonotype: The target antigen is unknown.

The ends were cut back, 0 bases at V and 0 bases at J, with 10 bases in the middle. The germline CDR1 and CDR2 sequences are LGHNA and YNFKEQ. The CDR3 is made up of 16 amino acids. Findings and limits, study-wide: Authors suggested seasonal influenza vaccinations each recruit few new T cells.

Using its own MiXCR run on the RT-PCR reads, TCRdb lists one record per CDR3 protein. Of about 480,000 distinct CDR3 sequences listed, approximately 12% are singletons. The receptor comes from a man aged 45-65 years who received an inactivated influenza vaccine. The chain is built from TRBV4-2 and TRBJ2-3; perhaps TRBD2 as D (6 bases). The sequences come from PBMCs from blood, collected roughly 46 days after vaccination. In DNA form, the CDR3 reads TGTGCCAGCAGCCAAGACCCGGGACTCAGCACAGATACGCAGTATTTT. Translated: CASSQDPGLSTDTQYF.